What follows are 15 T cell receptor beta chains derived from one specimen sequenced in a study of cytomegalovirus exposure and HLA in healthy donors. Researchers ran the PCR with 60 Vbeta and 13 Jbeta primers. Generated by immunoSEQ multiplex PCR, the TCRdb table keeps only in-frame clones and is missing some. The data show approximately 110,000 clones, about 78% seen once. Source material: PBMCs. The receptors come from a woman in her forties in good health and CMV-seropositive.

V usage is TRBV5-4 and J usage is TRBJ1-1; 9 bases align to TRBD1. Looked up from germline, CDR1 is SGHNT and CDR2 is YYREEE (reference sequence). Trimming at V came to 3 bases and at J to 4 bases, leaving 7 bases not matched to a gene. CDR3 length: 15 residues. CDR3: CASSSPGQGSTEAFF. Written as DNA, the CDR3 is TGTGCCAGCAGCTCTCCGGGACAGGGTAGCACTGAAGCTTTCTTT.

CDR3: CASRRTGGDQPQHF. The DNA for the CDR3 is TGTGCCAGCAGGAGAACAGGGGGCGATCAGCCCCAGCATTTT. The V call is TRBV6-1, the J call TRBJ1-5, with TRBD1 matching over 9 bases. CDR1 is MNHNS, CDR2 SASEGT, per germline. The CDR3 is 14 residues long. The junction had 5 bases not matched to a gene; V was cut back by 6 bases and J by 5 bases.

The gene calls are TRBV9 and TRBJ1-1; D is perhaps TRBD1 (6 bases). There are 15 residues in the CDR3. Germline V gives CDR1 SGDLS, CDR2 YYNGEE. Trimming took off 0 bases at V and 2 bases at J, with 11 bases between the two ends. The CDR3 sequence: CASSVGGGVNTEAFF. CDR3 coding DNA: TGTGCCAGCAGCGTAGGGGGGGGCGTTAACACTGAAGCTTTCTTT.

The chain links TRBV6-5 to TRBJ2-7; the D gene is possibly TRBD1 (6 bases). CDR1 and CDR2 (germline): MNHEY, SVGAGI. The CDR3 is made up of 14 amino acids. Between the trimmed V and J ends, which lost 3 bases and 6 bases, there was a span of 15 bases. The CDR3 reads CASSYSGVFLEQYF. CDR3 nucleotides: TGTGCCAGCAGTTATTCAGGGGTATTCCTCGAGCAGTACTTC.

This chain connects TRBV11-1 to TRBJ2-7, with D perhaps TRBD1 (5 bases). There are 15 residues in the CDR3. Trimming pared 5 bases from V and 0 bases from J, leaving 14 bases between. Germline lookup yields CDR1 SGHAT and CDR2 FQDESV (reference sequence). The CDR3 loop reads CASSRRAQSSYEQYF. The CDR3 DNA reads TGTGCCAGCAGCCGCAGGGCTCAGAGCTCCTACGAGCAGTACTTC.

This chain uses TRBV29-1 with TRBJ1-2, with 8 bases that match TRBD1. The germline V gene has CDR1 SQVTM and CDR2 ANQGSEA. The V gene end was trimmed by 7 bases and the J gene end by 6 bases; junction bases not matched to a gene: 7. This CDR3 is built from 12 residues. The CDR3 region has the DNA TGCAGCGGAGCGACAGGGGCCCATGGCTACACCTTC. It specifies CSGATGAHGYTF.

The V call is TRBV12-5, the J call TRBJ2-5, with a tentative D call TRBD1 (5 bases). The CDR3 covers 14 residues. Germline assignment: CDR1 LGHNT and CDR2 FRNRAP. Deletions cut 4 bases from V and 9 bases from J, with 18 bases between. CDR3 sequence (DNA): TGTGCTAGTGGTTCAAATCAGGGAAATAAGGCCCAGTACTTC. Its protein is CASGSNQGNKAQYF.

This clone was observed a few times. The chain links TRBV9 to TRBJ2-5; a weak D match, TRBD1 (5 bases). Trimming shortened V by 1 base and J by 4 bases, and 14 bases separated the two germline ends. This CDR3 has 15 residues. Per the germline V gene, CDR1 is SGDLS and CDR2 is YYNGEE. As DNA, the CDR3 is TGTGCCAGCAGCGTATCTGCAGGGTATGCAGAGACCCAGTACTTC. This encodes CASSVSAGYAETQYF.

The CDR3 nucleotides are TGTGCCAGCAGCTTAGAACTTAGCGGGGGCTACGAGCAGTACTTC. Its protein is CASSLELSGGYEQYF. V gene TRBV11-2 combines with J gene TRBJ2-7; 9 bases map to TRBD2. Germline V gene sequence: CDR1 SGHAT, CDR2 FQNNGV. The CDR3 spans 15 residues. V was pared by 0 bases and J by 3 bases, with 3 bases of the junction left unmatched. Complete variable domain (other parts from reference TRBV11-2 and TRBJ2-7): EAGVAQSPRYKIIEKRQSVAFWCNPISGHATLYWYQQILGQGPKLLIQFQNNGVVDDSQLPKDRFSAERLKGVDSTLKIQPAKLEDSAVYLCASSLELSGGYEQYFGPGTRLTVT.

The CDR3 region has the DNA TGCGCCAGCAGCCAATCGGGTATTGTTGGGGGACTATTAGAAGATACGCAGTATTTT. It encodes CASSQSGIVGGLLEDTQYF. This rearrangement joins TRBV4-1 to TRBJ2-3, with 7 bases that match TRBD2. The CDR3 runs 19 residues. J was trimmed by 5 bases and V by 2 bases; bases with no gene match: 19. Germline CDR1 reads MGHRA; CDR2 reads YSYEKL.

As concerns this clone: The junction does not match germline at one end; this may be a read error. The CDR3, as DNA: TGTGCTAGTGCTTTGCGGGACAGGGCTAACTATGGCTACACCTTC. Its translation is CASALRDRANYGYTF. J is TRBJ1-2 and V is TRBV12-5; 9 bases are shared with TRBD1. Germline assignment: CDR1 LGHNT and CDR2 FRNRAP. This CDR3 region has 15 residues. Full variable domain (remainder filled in from reference TRBV12-5 and TRBJ1-2): DARVTQTPRHKVTEMGQEVTMRCQPILGHNTVFWYRQTMMQGLELLAYFRNRAPLDDSGMPKDRFSAEMPDATLATLKIQPSEPRDSAVYFCASALRDRANYGYTFGSGTRLTVV.

This chain links TRBV27 with TRBJ1-5; a weak D match, TRBD1 (5 bases). The V gene's germline CDR1 is MNHEY and CDR2 SMNVEV (reference sequence). The CDR3 consists of 14 residues. V gave up 1 base and J gave up 4 bases, with 8 bases separating them. In nucleotides, the CDR3 is TGTGCCAGCAGTTTATGGGCAGGGAATCAGCCCCAGCATTTT. Protein: CASSLWAGNQPQHF.

The chain uses TRBV6-7 and TRBJ2-5; perhaps TRBD2 as D (6 bases). TRBV6-7 is given ORF status, its function remaining uncertain. V was shortened by 8 bases and J by 4 bases, with 14 bases between the two germline ends. The CDR3 loop spans 13 amino acids. The CDR3 DNA reads as TGTGCCAGCCCCGGAGGGGAACGAGAGACCCAGTACTTC. This codes for CASPGGERETQYF.

This clone has only a few counts. The gene calls are TRBV10-1 and TRBJ1-1; D remains unclear. Trimming pared 4 bases from V and 1 base from J, leaving 7 bases between. The CDR3 spans 13 residues. CDR1 WNHNN and CDR2 SYGVQD come from the germline V gene (reference sequence). The CDR3, as DNA: TGCGCCAGCAGTGCCCGAGGGAACACTGAAGCTTTCTTT. Protein product: CASSARGNTEAFF.

This clone showed up just once. The chain employs TRBV4-3 and TRBJ2-3, with 8 bases that match TRBD2. In germline, CDR1 is LGHNA, CDR2 YSLEER. V lost 0 bases and J lost 4; bases outside the gene matches: 6. The CDR3 length is 16 residues. CDR3 sequence: CASSQDPAGAPDTQYF. The DNA of the CDR3 is TGCGCCAGCAGCCAAGACCCAGCGGGGGCTCCAGATACGCAGTATTTT.